The 8 T cell receptor beta chains presented below share a single source sample, sequenced in a study of CD8 T cells in Susac syndrome. The RNA, roughly 0.5 to 1 ug, was put through reverse transcription using random hexamers. TCRdb recomputed calls from the immunoSEQ multiplex PCR reads with MiXCR, one row per CDR3 protein. The table includes hundreds of thousands of distinct CDR3 sequences, roughly 95% detected once. Sequencing used CD4+ T cells from PBMCs. Source of these receptors: a human donor with Susac syndrome.

This clonotype was seen more than once but under ten times. This chain joins TRBV7-9 and TRBJ1-5, with D possibly TRBD1 on 5 matching bases. V dropped 2 bases and J dropped 2 bases, with 7 bases sitting between them. Germline values: CDR1 SEHNR, CDR2 FQNEAQ (reference sequence). The CDR3 covers 14 residues. For the CDR3, the DNA is TGTGCCAGCAGCTTACAGGGAGGCAATCAGCCCCAGCATTTT. This gives the protein CASSLQGGNQPQHF.

The chain employs TRBV5-4 and TRBJ2-1; 10 bases map to TRBD2. CDR3 length: 14 residues. V lost 4 bases, J lost 5 bases, and 3 bases stayed unmatched. CDR1 and CDR2 (germline): SGHNT, YYREEE (reference sequence). CDR3 amino acids: CASSPTSGDNEQFF. The CDR3 nucleotides read TGTGCCAGCAGCCCAACTAGCGGGGACAATGAGCAGTTCTTC.

The rearrangement uses TRBV15 and TRBJ2-7; no definite D call. This CDR3 is 17 amino acids long. Between the trimmed V and J ends, which lost 5 bases and 0 bases, there was a span of 20 bases. The germline V gene encodes CDR1 LNHNV and CDR2 YYDKDF (reference sequence). CDR3: CATSHSEREGNSYEQYF. The CDR3 DNA is TGTGCCACCAGCCACTCGGAGAGAGAAGGCAACTCCTACGAGCAGTACTTC.

The chain combines TRBV30 with TRBJ1-3; D remains unclear. V lost 0 bases, J lost 0 bases, and 9 bases lay in between. This CDR3 has 15 residues. Germline CDR1 reads GTSNPN; CDR2 reads SVGIG (reference sequence). DNA of the CDR3: TGTGCCTGGAGTGTACCGGTAACCTCTGGAAACACCATATATTTT. It encodes CAWSVPVTSGNTIYF.

The rearrangement links TRBV7-8 to TRBJ2-1; 8 bases line up with TRBD2. Germline V gene lookup returns CDR1 SGHVS and CDR2 FQNEAQ. V lost 11 bases to trimming and J lost 2 bases; unmatched junction nucleotides: 8. This CDR3 contains 14 residues. CDR3 coding DNA: TGTGCCGGTAGCGGGATGCGAACCTACAATGAGCAGTTCTTC. It yields the protein CAGSGMRTYNEQFF.

The rearrangement uses TRBV12-3 or TRBV12-4 and TRBJ2-2; no clear D. Trimming took 5 bases from V and 5 from J, leaving 9 bases between them. This CDR3 is 13 amino acids long. In DNA form, the CDR3 reads TGTGCCAGCAGTCCCAAATATACCGGGGAGCTGTTTTTT. Its translation is CASSPKYTGELFF.

The chain links TRBV9 to TRBJ1-1; a possible D gene is TRBD1 (5 bases). Per germline, CDR1 SGDLS and CDR2 YYNGEE. The CDR3 length is 14 residues. V was cut by 4 bases and J by 4 bases, with 14 bases left in between. The CDR3, as DNA: TGTGCCAGCAGCTCCCGGATAAGGGGCACTGAAGCTTTCTTT. It is translated as CASSSRIRGTEAFF.

This chain connects TRBV28 to TRBJ2-4; D tentatively fits TRBD1 or TRBD2 (5 bases each). The germline V and J ends were trimmed by 7 bases and 12 bases, with 19 bases remaining between them. The CDR3 contains 13 residues. CDR1 MDHEN and CDR2 SYDVKM come from the germline V gene. The CDR3 loop reads CASTPLARGGQYF. The CDR3 DNA reads TGTGCCAGCACCCCCTTAGCCCGGGGCGGTCAGTACTTC.